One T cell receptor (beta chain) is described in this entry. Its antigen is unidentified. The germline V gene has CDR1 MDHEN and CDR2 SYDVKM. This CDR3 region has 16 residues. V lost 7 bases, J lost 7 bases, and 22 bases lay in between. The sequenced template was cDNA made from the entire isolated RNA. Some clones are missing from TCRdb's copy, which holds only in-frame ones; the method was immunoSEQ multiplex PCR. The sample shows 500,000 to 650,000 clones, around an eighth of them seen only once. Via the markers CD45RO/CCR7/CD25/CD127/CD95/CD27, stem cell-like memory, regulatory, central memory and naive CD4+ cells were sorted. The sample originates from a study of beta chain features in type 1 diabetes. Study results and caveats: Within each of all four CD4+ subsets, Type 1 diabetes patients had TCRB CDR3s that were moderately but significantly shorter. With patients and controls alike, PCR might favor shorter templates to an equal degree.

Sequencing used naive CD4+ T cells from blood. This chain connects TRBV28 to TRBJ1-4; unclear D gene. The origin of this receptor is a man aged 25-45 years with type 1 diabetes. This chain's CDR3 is CASTLGVGRMGEKLFF. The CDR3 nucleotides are TGTGCCAGCACCCTTGGGGTAGGCAGGATGGGTGAAAAACTGTTTTTT.